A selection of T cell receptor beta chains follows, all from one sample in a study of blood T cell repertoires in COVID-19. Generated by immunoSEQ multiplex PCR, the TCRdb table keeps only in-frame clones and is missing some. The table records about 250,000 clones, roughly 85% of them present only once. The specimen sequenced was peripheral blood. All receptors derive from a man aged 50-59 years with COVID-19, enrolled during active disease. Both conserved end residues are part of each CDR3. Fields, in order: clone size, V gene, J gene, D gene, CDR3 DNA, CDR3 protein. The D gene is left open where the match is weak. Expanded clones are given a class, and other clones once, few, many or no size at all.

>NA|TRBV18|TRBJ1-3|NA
TGTGCCAGCTCACGGGGCGTGAACCGGGACTCAGTAAGAAACACCATATATTTT
CASSRGVNRDSVRNTIYF
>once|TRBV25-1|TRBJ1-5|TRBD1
TGTGCCAGCAGAAGAGGGACAGCCAGTAATCAGCCCCAGCATTTT
CASRRGTASNQPQHF
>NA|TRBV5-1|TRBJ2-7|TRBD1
TGCGCCAGCAGCGGGGGACAGGGGCCCTACGAGCAGTACTTC
CASSGGQGPYEQYF
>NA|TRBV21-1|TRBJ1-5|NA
TGTGCCAGCAGCAAATCCACAGGGGGCCAGTCGGCAAATCAGCCCCAGCATTTT
CASSKSTGGQSANQPQHF
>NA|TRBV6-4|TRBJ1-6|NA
TGTGCCAGCAGTGACCCGGGCCGGGGGAATTCACCCCTCCACTTT
CASSDPGRGNSPLHF
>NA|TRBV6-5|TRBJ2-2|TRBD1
TGTGCCAGCAGTCTGACAGGGGCCGCGGGGGAGCTGTTTTTT
CASSLTGAAGELFF
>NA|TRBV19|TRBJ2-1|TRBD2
TGTGCCAGTAGTATAGGTCGCCTAGCGGGGGTGAATGAGCAGTTCTTC
CASSIGRLAGVNEQFF
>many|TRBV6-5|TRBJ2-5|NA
TGTGCCAGCAGTTATAGGGGGACGGGCCAAGAGACCCAGTACTTC
CASSYRGTGQETQYF
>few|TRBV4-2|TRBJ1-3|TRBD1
TGTGCCAGCAGCCAAAACCGGGGACAGGGGGCTGGAAACACCATATATTTT
CASSQNRGQGAGNTIYF
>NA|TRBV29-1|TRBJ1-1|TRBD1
TGCAGCGTTGACCCCGGGACAGACCCGTTCGGTGGAATGAACACTGAAGCTTTCTTT
CSVDPGTDPFGGMNTEAFF
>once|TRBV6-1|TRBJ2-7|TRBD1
TGTGCCAGCAGTGAGGGACAGCCCTACGAGCAGTACTTC
CASSEGQPYEQYF
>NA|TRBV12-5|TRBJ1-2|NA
TGTGCTAGTGGGGGGCCAGGGAGGTTTGTTTGTGGCTACACCTTC
CASGGPGRFVCGYTF
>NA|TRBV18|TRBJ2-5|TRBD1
TGTGCCAGCTCACAACCGGGACAGGGGGCCGGAGAGACCCAGTACTTC
CASSQPGQGAGETQYF
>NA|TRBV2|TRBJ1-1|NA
TGTGCCAGCAGTGCTGGCAGGGTGGGGACTGAAGCTTTCTTT
CASSAGRVGTEAFF
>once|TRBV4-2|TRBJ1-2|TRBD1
TGTGCCAGCAGCCCGGACAGGGGTAACTATGGCTACACCTTC
CASSPDRGNYGYTF
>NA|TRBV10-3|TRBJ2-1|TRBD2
TGTGCCGCGCAGCCCAGCGGGGGGAGAGATGAGCAGTTCTTC
CAAQPSGGRDEQFF
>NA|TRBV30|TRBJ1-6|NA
TGTGCCTGGAGTGGAAGAGGGGGACGGCGTTCACCCCTCCACTTT
CAWSGRGGRRSPLHF
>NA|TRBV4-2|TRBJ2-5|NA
TGTGCCAGCAGCCAAGTGGGCGGGGTGCGTGAGACCCAGTACTTC
CASSQVGGVRETQYF
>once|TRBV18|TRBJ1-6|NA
TGTGCCAGCTCACGCTCACGACAGGTGTTAGATTCACCCCTCCACTTT
CASSRSRQVLDSPLHF
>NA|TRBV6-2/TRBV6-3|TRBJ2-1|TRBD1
TGTGCCAGCAGTTACTCGAGGACAGGGTATGGAAATGAGCAGTTCTTC
CASSYSRTGYGNEQFF
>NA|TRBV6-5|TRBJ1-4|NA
TGTGCCAGCAGCCACCTGGGAGGGGCGGAGGAAAAACTGTTTTTT
CASSHLGGAEEKLFF
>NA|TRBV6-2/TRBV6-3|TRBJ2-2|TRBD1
TGTGCCAGCAGTTACTCTGACAGGGGGCGCAGGGAGCTGTTTTTT
CASSYSDRGRRELFF
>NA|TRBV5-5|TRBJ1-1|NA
TGTGCCAGCAGCTTGGGTCCGGTCCCGAACACTGAAGCTTTCTTT
CASSLGPVPNTEAFF
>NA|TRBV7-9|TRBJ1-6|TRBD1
TGTGCCACCAGAATCTCGGGAGGGGGCTTAAATTCACCCCTCCACTTT
CATRISGGGLNSPLHF
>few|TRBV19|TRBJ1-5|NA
TGTGCCAGTACGCGGACATACACCGTGGGGCCCCAGCATTTT
CASTRTYTVGPQHF
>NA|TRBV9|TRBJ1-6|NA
TGTGCCAGCAGCGACCAGGGTTCACCCCTCCACTTT
CASSDQGSPLHF
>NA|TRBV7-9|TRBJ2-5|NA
TGTGCCAGCAGCTTCCCTACAGGCCTTACCGGAGAGACCCAGTACTTC
CASSFPTGLTGETQYF
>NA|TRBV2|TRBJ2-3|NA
TGTGCCAGCCTTGGGAGCGGGAGCACAGATACGCAGTATTTT
CASLGSGSTDTQYF
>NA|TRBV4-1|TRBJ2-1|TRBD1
TGCGCCAGCAGCCAAGATGGGGGACAGGGGGTCCATGAGCAGTTCTTC
CASSQDGGQGVHEQFF
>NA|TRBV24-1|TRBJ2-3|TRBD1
TGTGCCACCAGTGATACTAGGACAGGGGTTGGGACAGATACGCAGTATTTT
CATSDTRTGVGTDTQYF
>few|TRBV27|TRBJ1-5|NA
TGTGCCAGCACCAGGGCTAAGGGTCAGCCCCAGCATTTT
CASTRAKGQPQHF
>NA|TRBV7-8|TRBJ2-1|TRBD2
TGTGCCAGCAGCTTAGAGACTAGCGGGGGCACCGAGCAGTTCTTC
CASSLETSGGTEQFF
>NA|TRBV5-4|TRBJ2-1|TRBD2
TGTGCCAGCAGCGACGGGGGGAGCTCCTACAATGAGCAGTTCTTC
CASSDGGSSYNEQFF
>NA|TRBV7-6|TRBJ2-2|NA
TGTGCCAGCAGCCCTCGGGGAAGCCTCACCGGGGAGCTGTTTTTT
CASSPRGSLTGELFF
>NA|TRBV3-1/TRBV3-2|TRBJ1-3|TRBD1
TGTGCCAGCAGCCAGGACAGGGGCCACTCTGGAAACACCATATATTTT
CASSQDRGHSGNTIYF
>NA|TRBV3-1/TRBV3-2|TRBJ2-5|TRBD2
TGTGCCAGCAGCCAAGAAGTTAGCGGGGGGGGAGAGACCCAGTACTTC
CASSQEVSGGGETQYF
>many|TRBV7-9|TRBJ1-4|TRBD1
TGTGCCAGCCAACTCGGGACAGCGGGCAATGAAAAACTGTTTTTT
CASQLGTAGNEKLFF
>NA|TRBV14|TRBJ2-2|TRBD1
TGTGCCAGCAGCCAAGATGCCCCCGGGACAGGAATCACCGGGGAGCTGTTTTTT
CASSQDAPGTGITGELFF
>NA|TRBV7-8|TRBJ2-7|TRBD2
TGTGCCAGCAGCTTGGGGGGGTTACTGCAGTACTTC
CASSLGGLLQYF
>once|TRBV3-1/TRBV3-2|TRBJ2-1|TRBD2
TGTGCCAGCAGCCCCCCACTAGCGGGACTTTACAATGAGCAGTTCTTC
CASSPPLAGLYNEQFF
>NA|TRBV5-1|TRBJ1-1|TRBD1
TGCGCCAGCAGCTTCGAAGGACAGGGAAACACTGAAGCTTTCTTT
CASSFEGQGNTEAFF
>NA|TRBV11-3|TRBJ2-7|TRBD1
TGTGCCAGCAGCATCTCCCGGGACAGGTCCTACGAGCAGTACTTC
CASSISRDRSYEQYF
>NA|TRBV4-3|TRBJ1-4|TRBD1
TGCGCCAGCAGCCAAGATAAAAGCAGGGGGCGCGAAAAACTGTTTTTT
CASSQDKSRGREKLFF
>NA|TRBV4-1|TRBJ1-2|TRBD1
TGCGCCAGCAGCCACCCCCAAGGACAGGGAAGAGGCTACACCTTC
CASSHPQGQGRGYTF
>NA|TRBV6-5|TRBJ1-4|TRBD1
TGTGCCAGCAGAGAGGGGACAGGCAATGAAAAACTGTTTTTT
CASREGTGNEKLFF
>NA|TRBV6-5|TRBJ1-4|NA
TGTGCCAGCAGCCCCGGGGGGGCGGGGGAAAAACTGTTTTTT
CASSPGGAGEKLFF
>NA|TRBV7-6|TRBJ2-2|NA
TGTGCCAGCAGCCCAGTTGTAGGGGGACCCGGGGAGCTGTTTTTT
CASSPVVGGPGELFF
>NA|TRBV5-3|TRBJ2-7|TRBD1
TGTGCCAGAAGCTTGGGGGACAGGGGGGCCTACGAGCAGTACTTC
CARSLGDRGAYEQYF
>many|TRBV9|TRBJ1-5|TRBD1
TGTGCCAGCAGCTTCGGGACAGGGGTCAATCAGCCCCAGCATTTT
CASSFGTGVNQPQHF
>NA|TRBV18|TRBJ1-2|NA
TGTGCCAGCTCACCTGGGGACAATAACTATGGCTACACCTTC
CASSPGDNNYGYTF
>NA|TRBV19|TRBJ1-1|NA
TGTGCCAGTAGTATAGATCGGAGGAACACTGAAGCTTTCTTT
CASSIDRRNTEAFF
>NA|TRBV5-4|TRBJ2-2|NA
TGTGCCAGCAGAAAGCAGGGGGGTAACCCCCGGACCGGGGAGCTGTTTTTT
CASRKQGGNPRTGELFF
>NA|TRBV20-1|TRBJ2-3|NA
TGCAGTGCTCAGTGGGATACGCAGTATTTT
CSAQWDTQYF
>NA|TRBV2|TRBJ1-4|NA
TGTGCCAGCAGTGAAGGAGGGTTAGGTGAAAAACTGTTTTTT
CASSEGGLGEKLFF